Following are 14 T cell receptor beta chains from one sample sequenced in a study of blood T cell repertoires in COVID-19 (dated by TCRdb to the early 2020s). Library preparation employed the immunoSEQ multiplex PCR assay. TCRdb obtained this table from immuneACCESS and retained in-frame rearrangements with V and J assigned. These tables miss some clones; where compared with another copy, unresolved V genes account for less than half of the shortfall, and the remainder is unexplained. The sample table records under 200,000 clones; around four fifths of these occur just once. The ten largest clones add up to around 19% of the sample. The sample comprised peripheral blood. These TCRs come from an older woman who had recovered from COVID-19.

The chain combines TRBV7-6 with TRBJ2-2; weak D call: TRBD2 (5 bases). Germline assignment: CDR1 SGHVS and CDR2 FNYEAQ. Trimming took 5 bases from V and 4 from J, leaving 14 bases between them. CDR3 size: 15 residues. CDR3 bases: TGTGCCAGCAGCCCCTCGGCGGGCCCCACCGGGGAGCTGTTTTTT. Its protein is CASSPSAGPTGELFF.

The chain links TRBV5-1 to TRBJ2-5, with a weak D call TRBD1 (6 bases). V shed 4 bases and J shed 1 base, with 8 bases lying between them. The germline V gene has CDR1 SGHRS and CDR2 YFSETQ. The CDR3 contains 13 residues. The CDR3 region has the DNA TGCGCCAGCAGCGGGGGCCCCCAAGAGACCCAGTACTTC. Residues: CASSGGPQETQYF.

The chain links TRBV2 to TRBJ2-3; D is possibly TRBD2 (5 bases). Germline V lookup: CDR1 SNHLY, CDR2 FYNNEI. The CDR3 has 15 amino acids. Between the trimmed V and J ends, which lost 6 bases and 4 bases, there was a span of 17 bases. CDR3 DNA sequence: TGTGCCAGCAGGGGAGAAATCGGCACAGCAGATACGCAGTATTTT. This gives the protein CASRGEIGTADTQYF.

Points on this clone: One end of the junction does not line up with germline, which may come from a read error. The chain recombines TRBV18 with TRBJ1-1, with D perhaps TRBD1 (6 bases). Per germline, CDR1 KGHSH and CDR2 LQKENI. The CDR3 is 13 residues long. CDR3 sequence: CASSPSSNRELLF. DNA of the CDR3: TGTGCCAGCTCACCCAGTTCTAACAGGGAGCTGCTCTTT.

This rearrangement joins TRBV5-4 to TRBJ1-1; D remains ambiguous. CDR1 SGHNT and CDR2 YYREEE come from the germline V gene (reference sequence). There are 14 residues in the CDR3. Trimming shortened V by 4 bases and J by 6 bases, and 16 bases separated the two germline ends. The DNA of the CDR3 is TGTGCCAGCAGCCCCGGGGAACCTCGGGCTGAAGCTTTCTTT. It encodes CASSPGEPRAEAFF.

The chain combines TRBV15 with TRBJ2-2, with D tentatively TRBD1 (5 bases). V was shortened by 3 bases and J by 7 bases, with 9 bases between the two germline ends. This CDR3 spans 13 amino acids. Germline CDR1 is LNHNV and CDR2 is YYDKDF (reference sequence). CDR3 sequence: CATSSRTSGELFF. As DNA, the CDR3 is TGTGCCACCAGCAGCAGGACAAGCGGGGAGCTGTTTTTT.

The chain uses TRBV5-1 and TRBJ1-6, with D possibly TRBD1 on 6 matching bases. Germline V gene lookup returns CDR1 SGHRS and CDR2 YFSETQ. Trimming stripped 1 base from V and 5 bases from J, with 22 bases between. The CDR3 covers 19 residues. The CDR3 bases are TGCGCCAGCAGCTTGCGAGGGACGGGGGGCAACACCCATAATTCACCCCTCCACTTT. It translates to CASSLRGTGGNTHNSPLHF.

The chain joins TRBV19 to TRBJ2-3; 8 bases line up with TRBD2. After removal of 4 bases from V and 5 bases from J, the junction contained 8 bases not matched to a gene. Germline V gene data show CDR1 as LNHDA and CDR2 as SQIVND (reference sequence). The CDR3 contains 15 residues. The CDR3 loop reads CASSSGGRTGDTQYF. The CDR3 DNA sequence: TGTGCCAGTAGTAGCGGGGGGCGTACCGGAGATACGCAGTATTTT.

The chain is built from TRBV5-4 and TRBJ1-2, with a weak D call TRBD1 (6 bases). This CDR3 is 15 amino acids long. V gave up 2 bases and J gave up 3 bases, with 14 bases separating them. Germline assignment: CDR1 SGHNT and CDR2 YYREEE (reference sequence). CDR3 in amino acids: CASSLGGRGDYGYTF. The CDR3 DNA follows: TGTGCCAGCAGCTTAGGCGGCAGGGGTGACTATGGCTACACCTTC.

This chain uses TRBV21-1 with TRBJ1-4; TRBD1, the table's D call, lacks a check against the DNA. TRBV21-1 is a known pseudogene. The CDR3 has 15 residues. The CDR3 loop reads CASSSRDRIPEKLFF. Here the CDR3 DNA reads TGTGCCAGCAGCAGCCGGGACAGGATTCCGGAAAAACTGTTTTTT.

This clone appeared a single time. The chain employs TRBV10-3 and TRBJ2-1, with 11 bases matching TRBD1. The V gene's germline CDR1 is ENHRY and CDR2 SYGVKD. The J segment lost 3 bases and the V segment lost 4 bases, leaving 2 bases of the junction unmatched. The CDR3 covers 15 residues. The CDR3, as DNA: TGTGCCATCAGTGGGACAGGGGGCGGCTACAATGAGCAGTTCTTC. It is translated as CAISGTGGGYNEQFF.

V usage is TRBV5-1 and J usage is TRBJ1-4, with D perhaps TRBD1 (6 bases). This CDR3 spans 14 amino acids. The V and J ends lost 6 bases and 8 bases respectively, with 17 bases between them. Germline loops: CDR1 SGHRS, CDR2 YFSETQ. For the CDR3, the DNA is TGCGCCAGCAACCCCACAGGGTGGGGGGAAAAACTGTTTTTT. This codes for CASNPTGWGEKLFF. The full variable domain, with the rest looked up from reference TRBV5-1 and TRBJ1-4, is KAGVTQTPRYLIKTRGQQVTLSCSPISGHRSVSWYQQTPGQGLQFLFEYFSETQRNKGNFPGRFSGRQFSNSRSEMNVSTLELGDSALYLCASNPTGWGEKLFFGSGTQLSVL.

CDR3 sequence: CASTPRGAGGYTF. The CDR3 DNA is TGTGCCAGCACCCCTCGGGGGGCGGGCGGCTACACCTTC. J is TRBJ1-2 and V is TRBV27; TRBD1 might be the D (6 bases). Germline-derived CDR1 and CDR2 are MNHEY and SMNVEV (reference sequence). The germline V and J ends were trimmed by 7 bases and 8 bases, with 17 bases remaining between them. The CDR3 runs 13 residues.

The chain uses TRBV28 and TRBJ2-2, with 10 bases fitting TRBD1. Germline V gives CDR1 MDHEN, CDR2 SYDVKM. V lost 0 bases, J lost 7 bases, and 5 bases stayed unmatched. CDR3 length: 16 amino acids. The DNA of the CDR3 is TGTGCCAGCAGTTTATGGGACAGGGGGAAAGTCGGGGAGCTGTTTTTT. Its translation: CASSLWDRGKVGELFF. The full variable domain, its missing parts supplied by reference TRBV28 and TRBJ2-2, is DVKVTQSSRYLVKRTGEKVFLECVQDMDHENMFWYRQDPGLGLRLIYFSYDVKMKEKGDIPEGYSVSREKKERFSLILESASTNQTSMYLCASSLWDRGKVGELFFGEGSRLTVL.